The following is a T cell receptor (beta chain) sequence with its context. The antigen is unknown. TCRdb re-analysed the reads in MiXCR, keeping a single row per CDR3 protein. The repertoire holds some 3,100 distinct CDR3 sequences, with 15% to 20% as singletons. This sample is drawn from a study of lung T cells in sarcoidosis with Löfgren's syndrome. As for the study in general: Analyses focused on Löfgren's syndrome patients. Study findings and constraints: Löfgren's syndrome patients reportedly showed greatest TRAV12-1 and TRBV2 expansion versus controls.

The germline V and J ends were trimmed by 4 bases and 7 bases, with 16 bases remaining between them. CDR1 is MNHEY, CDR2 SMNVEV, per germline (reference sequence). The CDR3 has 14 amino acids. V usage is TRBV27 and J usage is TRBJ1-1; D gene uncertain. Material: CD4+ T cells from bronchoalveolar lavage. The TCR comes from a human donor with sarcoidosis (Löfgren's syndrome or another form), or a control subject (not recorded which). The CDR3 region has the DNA TGTGCCAGCAGTTCCGGTTCAATGAGCATTGAAGCTTTCTTT. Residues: CASSSGSMSIEAFF.